This TCR beta chain emerged from a study of identical twins. TCRdb re-analysed the 5' RACE reads in MiXCR, keeping a single row per CDR3 protein. The sample shows approximately 190,000 distinct CDR3 sequences, around 15% of them seen only once. Germline CDR1 and CDR2: SNHLY and FYNNEI. CDR3 length equals 14 residues. The V gene lost 8 bases and the J gene lost 5 bases, with 19 bases spanning the gap. The same sample was also studied in work on T cells expressing NK-cell markers.

The J gene is TRBJ2-7, the V gene TRBV2; a possible D gene is TRBD2 (5 bases). Sequenced: CD8+ T cells sorted from blood. This clonotype was sampled from a young woman in good health. Here the CDR3 reads CASSIRSGSDEQYF. The CDR3, as DNA: TGTGCCAGCTCAATAAGATCGGGATCCGACGAGCAGTACTTC.